This section outlines one T cell receptor beta chain sequence together with its context. Its target is not known. The germline gene is not matched at one end of the junction; a read error may be the cause. The CDR3 covers 13 residues. CDR1 is SGHTA and CDR2 is FQGTGA in the germline V gene. Genomic DNA served as template for TCR beta VDJ and CDR3 profiling. TCRdb independently ran MiXCR on the reads; one entry per CDR3 protein. This table holds approximately 100,000 distinct CDR3 sequences, around 70% found once. These data belong to a study of CD8+CD57+ T cells in acquired aplastic anemia. Study outcomes and limitations: It was found that almost 30 CD8+ CDR3 sequences were shared between patients and controls.

It was patients with CD8+CD57+ cell expansion by flow cytometry who were chosen for sequencing. Patients were untreated when blood was sampled. The sequenced sample was sorted CD4+, CD8+, or CD8+CD57+ T cells (not recorded which) from PBMCs. The TCR sequence derives from a human donor with aplastic anemia. The V gene is TRBV7-3, the J gene TRBJ1-1, with D unclear. CDR3: CASSVTRDTEAFF. For the CDR3, the DNA is TGTGCCAGCAGCGTAACGAGGGACACTGAAGCTTTCTTT.